This T cell receptor (beta chain) was profiled in a study of cytomegalovirus exposure and HLA in healthy donors. Study at large: Of the donors genotyped, approximately 430 in all, 65% to 90% fell in the Caucasian-associated ancestry cluster. Overall study findings and caveats: A missense DCLRE1C variant was associated with V- and J-gene trimming of TCR beta chains in a later analysis, and an independent cohort replicated the association. Accurate prediction of HLA-A and HLA-B alleles (for most subjects) was reportedly achieved from TCR beta sequences.

A word on this clone: Its target is unknown.

Primers included in the PCR were 60 Vbeta and 13 Jbeta primers. Repertoires were generated with immunoSEQ multiplex PCR, while TCRdb's copy carries only in-frame clones and drops some. This table has 30,000 to 40,000 clones, approximately 70% appearing once. V was clipped by 3 bases and J by 3 bases, with 14 bases between them. CDR3 length: 15 residues. In germline, CDR1 is SQVTM, CDR2 ANQGSEA. Material: PBMCs. The source of this sequence is a man aged 30-40 years in good health and CMV-seronegative. The gene calls are TRBV29-1 and TRBJ1-4; D gene unclear. CDR3 coding DNA: TGCAGCGTTGAGATGGTTTGGCAGGCTAATGAAAAACTGTTTTTT. As protein: CSVEMVWQANEKLFF.